This T cell receptor beta chain was recovered during a study of blood T cell repertoires in COVID-19. Profiling relied on immunoSEQ multiplex PCR, and the TCRdb table lists in-frame clones only, not all of them. The data hold approximately 240,000 clones, with about 88% observed a single time. The receptor was derived from a man in his forties or fifties who had recovered from COVID-19. Sequencing was carried out using peripheral blood.

Here the CDR3 reads CASSTDQGANAEAFF. The DNA of the CDR3 is TGCGCCAGCAGCACGGACCAGGGGGCTAATGCTGAAGCTTTCTTT. The chain uses TRBV5-1 and TRBJ1-1; TRBD1 matches at 8 bases. J was trimmed by 6 bases and V by 4 bases; bases with no gene match: 11. The germline V gene has CDR1 SGHRS and CDR2 YFSETQ. The CDR3 consists of 15 residues.